Presented here are 18 T cell receptor beta chains from one specimen sequenced in a study of molecular identifiers for immune sequencing clone quantification. TCRdb passed the PCR reads through MiXCR, listing each CDR3 protein once. Of more than 450,000 distinct CDR3 sequences in the sample, about 21% were seen once. The source material was naive CD8+ T cells from blood, with Jurkat cell RNA spiked in. Subset: FACS-sorted CD8+CD4-CCR7+CD45RA+ naive T cells. Receptors were obtained from a human donor in good health. Some libraries in this study had Jurkat cell RNA spiked in.

This clonotype was recorded many times. V and J are TRBV5-6 and TRBJ1-1; weak D call: TRBD1 (5 bases). The V end lost 0 bases, the J end lost 3 bases, and 12 bases lay between the germline ends. This CDR3 spans 15 amino acids. CDR1 and CDR2 from the germline V gene are SGHDT and YYEEEE. The DNA for the CDR3 is TGTGCCAGCAGCTTGGCCCTTGGCAGGGACACTGAAGCTTTCTTT. It yields the protein CASSLALGRDTEAFF.

This clonotype was seen more than once but under ten times. This chain uses TRBV18 with TRBJ2-3; 8 bases fit TRBD1. The CDR3 has 19 residues. The junction had 16 bases not matched to a gene; V was cut back by 0 bases and J by 5 bases. Per the germline V gene, CDR1 is KGHSH and CDR2 is LQKENI. The CDR3 coding sequence is TGTGCCAGCTCACCACCTGTATATCGGCGCAGGGGGCCTGGAGATACGCAGTATTTT. Amino acid sequence: CASSPPVYRRRGPGDTQYF.

This clonotype was seen once. It may be a read error: a sequence one base away is much more abundant. Since no conserved phenylalanine or tryptophan closes the CDR3, a read error is the likely cause. V is TRBV6-5 and J is TRBJ1-1; possibly TRBD1 for D (5 bases). This CDR3 is built from 15 residues. With 4 bases removed from V and 3 bases from J, the gap between germline ends came to 15 bases. Germline CDR1 and CDR2: MNHEY and SVGAGI. CDR3 protein: CASSSPQGMYTEAFL. The CDR3 DNA reads as TGTGCCAGCAGTTCGCCGCAGGGTATGTACACTGAAGCTTTCCTT.

This clonotype was recorded many times. The CDR3 DNA reads TGTGCCAGCAGCTTAGTGAGCTCTGGAAACACCATATATTTT. It encodes CASSLVSSGNTIYF. The V and J genes are TRBV7-9 and TRBJ1-3; D is uncertain. V was cut by 1 base and J by 0 bases, with 4 bases left in between. Germline CDR1 SEHNR, CDR2 FQNEAQ (reference sequence). This CDR3 has 14 amino acids.

Only a few counts were recorded for this clonotype. The rearrangement uses TRBV20-1 and TRBJ2-4, with 7 bases identical to TRBD2. Losses at the gene ends were 1 base for V and 4 bases for J; bases not matched to a gene: 7. The CDR3 is made up of 15 amino acids. CDR1 is DFQATT and CDR2 is SNEGSKA in the germline V gene (reference sequence). The CDR3: CSARGAGELKNIQYF. The CDR3 DNA sequence: TGCAGTGCTAGAGGTGCGGGGGAGTTAAAAAACATTCAGTACTTC.

The sample holds a few counts of this clonotype. This sequence joins TRBV29-1 and TRBJ1-1, with D possibly matching TRBD1 (5 bases). The CDR3 loop spans 12 amino acids. Trimming removed 5 bases at V and 5 bases at J, with 12 bases between. The V gene's germline CDR1 is SQVTM and CDR2 ANQGSEA. CDR3 coding DNA: TGCAGCGTTTGGGGTGGGGGGACTGAAGCTTTCTTT. Translation gives CSVWGGGTEAFF. The variable domain in full, completed from reference TRBV29-1 and TRBJ1-1, reads SAVISQKPSRDICQRGTSLTIQCQVDSQVTMMFWYRQQPGQSLTLIATANQGSEATYESGFVIDKFPISRPNLTFSTLTVSNMSPEDSSIYLCSVWGGGTEAFFGQGTRLTVV.

This clonotype was seen more than once but under ten times. This chain connects TRBV27 to TRBJ2-1; no definite D call. V was cut by 3 bases and J by 5 bases, with 5 bases left in between. This CDR3 has 12 amino acids. CDR1 and CDR2 from the germline V gene are MNHEY and SMNVEV (reference sequence). This CDR3 is CASSFRHNEQFF. CDR3 nucleotides: TGTGCCAGCAGTTTCCGCCACAATGAGCAGTTCTTC.

A note on this clonotype: Sequence at one end of the junction differs from germline and may be a read error. The J gene is TRBJ1-1, the V gene TRBV6-2 or TRBV6-3, with TRBD1 matching over 7 bases. CDR3 length: 17 residues. From germline, CDR1 is MNHEY and CDR2 SVGEGT. CDR3 sequence reads: CSSSTLKRDRLNTEAFF. CDR3 bases: TGTTCCAGCAGTACCCTCAAGAGGGACAGACTGAACACTGAAGCTTTCTTT.

As for this clonotype: The conserved final phenylalanine or tryptophan is absent from the CDR3, which likely points to a read error. The rearrangement links TRBV7-6 to TRBJ1-1; D gene uncertain. V was pared by 1 base and J by 3 bases, with 6 bases between. Germline lookup yields CDR1 SGHVS and CDR2 FNYEAQ. There are 13 residues in the CDR3. The CDR3 bases are TGTGCCAGCAGCTTAGGTGTAGACACTGAAGCTTTCTAT. This encodes CASSLGVDTEAFY.

On this clonotype itself: With a much larger clone just one base away, this may be a read error. The CDR3 nucleotides are TGTGCCTGGACCCCAGTCGTAACGAGGTCACCCCTCCACTTT. It is translated as CAWTPVVTRSPLHF. This chain links TRBV30 with TRBJ1-6, with unresolved D. The V gene's germline CDR1 is GTSNPN and CDR2 SVGIG (reference sequence). The ends were cut back, 4 bases at V and 10 bases at J, with 17 bases in the middle. The CDR3 runs to 14 residues.

This clonotype was counted between two and nine times. The chain has TRBV6-2 or TRBV6-3 and TRBJ2-3, with a possible D match to TRBD2 (6 bases). Germline V gives CDR1 MNHEY, CDR2 SVGEGT. The V end lost 1 base, the J end lost 3 bases, and 11 bases lay between the germline ends. This CDR3 comprises 15 residues. Here the CDR3 DNA reads TGTGCCAGCAGTTACTGGTCTAGCGAGACAGATACGCAGTATTTT. It yields the protein CASSYWSSETDTQYF.

The V call is TRBV18, the J call TRBJ1-5; perhaps TRBD1 as D (5 bases). The CDR3 loop spans 14 amino acids. Trimming pared 3 bases from V and 7 bases from J, leaving 13 bases between. Germline V gene sequence: CDR1 KGHSH, CDR2 LQKENI. CDR3 sequence reads: CASSPGDGAQPQHF. CDR3 bases: TGTGCCAGCTCACCGGGAGATGGGGCGCAGCCCCAGCATTTT.

The rearrangement uses TRBV9 and TRBJ2-2; D call uncertain. Trimming shortened V by 1 base and J by 1 base, and 11 bases separated the two germline ends. Germline loops: CDR1 SGDLS, CDR2 YYNGEE. The CDR3 is 16 residues long. The CDR3 spells CASSVSQFMNTGELFF. As DNA, the CDR3 is TGTGCCAGCAGCGTATCTCAGTTCATGAACACCGGGGAGCTGTTTTTT.

On this clonotype itself: This may be a read error: a much more frequent sequence differs by one nucleotide. The V and J genes are TRBV20-1 and TRBJ1-5; 7 bases fit TRBD1. This CDR3 has 16 residues. The V and J ends lost 1 base and 4 bases, in that order; junction bases with no gene match: 10. Germline loops: CDR1 DFQATT, CDR2 SNEGSKA (reference sequence). This chain's CDR3 is CSARAGTERRNQPQHF. The CDR3 bases are TGCAGTGCTAGAGCTGGGACAGAGCGGCGAAATCAGCCCCAGCATTTT.

This clonotype was detected a few times. The V gene is TRBV20-1, the J gene TRBJ2-1; 9 nucleotides line up with TRBD2. This CDR3 has 16 residues. CDR1 and CDR2 from the germline V gene are DFQATT and SNEGSKA (reference sequence). V lost 0 bases and J lost 15; bases outside the gene matches: 18. CDR3 bases: TGCAGTGCTAGAGACCCGGGAGTTCTCTTAGCGGGAGTTCTGTTCTTC. Its translation: CSARDPGVLLAGVLFF.

Only a few counts were recorded for this clonotype. The chain uses TRBV12-3 or TRBV12-4 and TRBJ2-1; 8 bases line up with TRBD1. J lost 14 bases, V lost 2 bases, and 2 bases had no gene match. The CDR3 sequence is 11 residues long. The chain's CDR3 is CASSLSDREFF. CDR3 nucleotides: TGTGCCAGCAGTTTATCGGACAGGGAGTTCTTC.

Written as DNA, the CDR3 is TGCAGTGCTAGAACTACCTCCGCAGGGGGCGGCGTCTATGGCTACACCTTC. Its translation is CSARTTSAGGGVYGYTF. The genes are TRBV20-1 and TRBJ1-2, with 8 bases fitting TRBD1. The CDR3 runs to 17 residues. Unmatched junction bases numbered 15, after V lost 2 bases and J lost 4 bases. CDR1 DFQATT and CDR2 SNEGSKA come from the germline V gene (reference sequence).

This clonotype was counted only a few times. The genes are TRBV27 and TRBJ2-3; D might be TRBD1 (6 bases). This CDR3 comprises 16 residues. CDR1 and CDR2 from the germline V gene are MNHEY and SMNVEV (reference sequence). V lost 5 bases and J 3 bases, leaving 18 bases between the germline ends. CDR3 protein: CASSTIPPGVTDTQYF. The CDR3 DNA follows: TGTGCCAGCAGTACGATCCCCCCAGGGGTTACAGATACGCAGTATTTT.